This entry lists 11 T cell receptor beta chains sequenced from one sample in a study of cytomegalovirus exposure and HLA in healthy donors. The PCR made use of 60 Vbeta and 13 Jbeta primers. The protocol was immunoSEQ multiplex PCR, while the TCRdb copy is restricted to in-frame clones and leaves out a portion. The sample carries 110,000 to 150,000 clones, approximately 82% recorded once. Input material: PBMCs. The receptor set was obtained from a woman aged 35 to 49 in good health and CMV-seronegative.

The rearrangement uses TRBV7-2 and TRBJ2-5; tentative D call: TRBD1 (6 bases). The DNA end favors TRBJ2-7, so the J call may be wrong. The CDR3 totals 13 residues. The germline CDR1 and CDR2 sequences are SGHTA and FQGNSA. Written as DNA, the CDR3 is TGTGCCAGCAGGCATACAGGGTTTTACGAGCAGTACTTC. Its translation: CASRHTGFYEQYF.

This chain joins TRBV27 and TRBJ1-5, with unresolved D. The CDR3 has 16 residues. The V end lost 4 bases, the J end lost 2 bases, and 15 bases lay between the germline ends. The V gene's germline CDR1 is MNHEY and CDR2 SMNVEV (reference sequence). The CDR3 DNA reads TGTGCCAGCAGTTACGGACCGGGATCGGGCAATCAGCCCCAGCATTTT. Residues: CASSYGPGSGNQPQHF.

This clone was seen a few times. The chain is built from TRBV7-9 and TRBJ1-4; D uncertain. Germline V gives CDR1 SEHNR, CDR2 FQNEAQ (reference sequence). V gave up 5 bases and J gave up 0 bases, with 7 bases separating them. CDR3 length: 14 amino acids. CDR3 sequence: CASSIGATNEKLFF. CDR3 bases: TGTGCCAGCAGCATCGGGGCAACTAATGAAAAACTGTTTTTT.

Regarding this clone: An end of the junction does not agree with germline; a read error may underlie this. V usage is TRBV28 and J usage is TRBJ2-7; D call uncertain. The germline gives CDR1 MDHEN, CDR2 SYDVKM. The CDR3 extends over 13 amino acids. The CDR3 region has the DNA TGTGCCTGCAGCTTGGCGACTTCCTACGAGCAGTACTTC. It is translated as CACSLATSYEQYF.

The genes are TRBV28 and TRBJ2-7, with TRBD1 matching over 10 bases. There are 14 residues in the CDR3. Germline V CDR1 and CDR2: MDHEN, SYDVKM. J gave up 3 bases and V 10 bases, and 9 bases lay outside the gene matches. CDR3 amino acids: CATTRDRGIYEQYF. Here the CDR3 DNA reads TGTGCCACAACCCGGGACAGGGGAATCTACGAGCAGTACTTC. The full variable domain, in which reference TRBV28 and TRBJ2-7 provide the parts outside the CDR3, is DVKVTQSSRYLVKRTGEKVFLECVQDMDHENMFWYRQDPGLGLRLIYFSYDVKMKEKGDIPEGYSVSREKKERFSLILESASTNQTSMYLCATTRDRGIYEQYFGPGTRLTVT.

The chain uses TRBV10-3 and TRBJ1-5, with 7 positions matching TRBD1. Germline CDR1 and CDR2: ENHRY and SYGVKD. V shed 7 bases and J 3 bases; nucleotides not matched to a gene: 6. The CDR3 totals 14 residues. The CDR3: CAIKAGGSNQPQHF. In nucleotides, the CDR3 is TGTGCCATCAAGGCAGGGGGTTCCAATCAGCCCCAGCATTTT.

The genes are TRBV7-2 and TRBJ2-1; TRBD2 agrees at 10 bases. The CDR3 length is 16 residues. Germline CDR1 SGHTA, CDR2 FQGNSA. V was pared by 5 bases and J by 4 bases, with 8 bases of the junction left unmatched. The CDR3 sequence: CASSPRRTSGYNEQFF. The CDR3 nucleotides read TGTGCCAGCAGCCCGAGGAGGACTAGCGGTTACAATGAGCAGTTCTTC.

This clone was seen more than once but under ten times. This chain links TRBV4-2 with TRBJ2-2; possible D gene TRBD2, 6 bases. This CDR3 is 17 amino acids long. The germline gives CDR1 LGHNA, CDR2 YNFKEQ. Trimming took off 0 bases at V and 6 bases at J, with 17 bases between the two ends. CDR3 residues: CASSQDYVGGKSGELFF. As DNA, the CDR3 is TGTGCCAGCAGCCAAGATTACGTTGGGGGGAAATCCGGGGAGCTGTTTTTT.

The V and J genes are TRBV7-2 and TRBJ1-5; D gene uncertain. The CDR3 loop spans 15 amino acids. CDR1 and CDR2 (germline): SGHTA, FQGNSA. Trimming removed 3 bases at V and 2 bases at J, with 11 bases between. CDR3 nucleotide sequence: TGTGCCAGCAGCTTTCCCCCTCCTGGCAATCAGCCCCAGCATTTT. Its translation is CASSFPPPGNQPQHF.

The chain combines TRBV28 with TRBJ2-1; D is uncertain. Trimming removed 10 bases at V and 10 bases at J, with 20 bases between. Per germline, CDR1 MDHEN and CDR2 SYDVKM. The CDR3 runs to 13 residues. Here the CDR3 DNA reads TGTGCCACCTATGAGGTGTTGGGTCTCGAGCAGTTCTTC. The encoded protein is CATYEVLGLEQFF.

CDR3 sequence reads: CASKPTGISLWSDIQYF. The CDR3 nucleotides are TGCGCCAGCAAGCCGACGGGTATAAGCCTCTGGAGCGACATTCAGTACTTC. The rearrangement uses TRBV4-1 and TRBJ2-4; D is ambiguous. V was cut by 7 bases and J by 8 bases, with 27 bases left in between. Germline CDR1 is MGHRA and CDR2 is YSYEKL. The CDR3 consists of 17 residues.